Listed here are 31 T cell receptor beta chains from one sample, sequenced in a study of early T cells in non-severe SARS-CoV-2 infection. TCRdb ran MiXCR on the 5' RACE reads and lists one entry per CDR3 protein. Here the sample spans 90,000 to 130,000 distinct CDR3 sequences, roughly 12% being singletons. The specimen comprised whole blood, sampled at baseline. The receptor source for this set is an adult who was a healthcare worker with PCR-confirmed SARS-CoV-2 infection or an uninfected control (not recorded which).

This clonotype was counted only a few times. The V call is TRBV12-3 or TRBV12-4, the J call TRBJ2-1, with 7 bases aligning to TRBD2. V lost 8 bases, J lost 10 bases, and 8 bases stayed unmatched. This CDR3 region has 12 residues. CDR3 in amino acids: CASGPRGEEQFF. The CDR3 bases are TGTGCCAGCGGACCCCGGGGGGAAGAGCAGTTCTTC.

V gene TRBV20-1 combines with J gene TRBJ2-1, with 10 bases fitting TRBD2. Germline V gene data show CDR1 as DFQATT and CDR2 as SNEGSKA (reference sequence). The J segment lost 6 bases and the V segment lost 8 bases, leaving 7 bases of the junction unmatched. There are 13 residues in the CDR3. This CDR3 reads CSCSRTSGNEQFF. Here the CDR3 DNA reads TGCAGTTGTAGTAGGACTAGCGGCAATGAGCAGTTCTTC.

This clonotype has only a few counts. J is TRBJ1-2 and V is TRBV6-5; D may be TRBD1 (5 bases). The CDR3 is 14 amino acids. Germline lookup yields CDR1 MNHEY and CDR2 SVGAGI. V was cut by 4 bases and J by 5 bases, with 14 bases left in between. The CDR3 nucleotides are TGTGCCAGCAGTTCGCGACAGAACCATTATGGCTACACCTTC. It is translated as CASSSRQNHYGYTF.

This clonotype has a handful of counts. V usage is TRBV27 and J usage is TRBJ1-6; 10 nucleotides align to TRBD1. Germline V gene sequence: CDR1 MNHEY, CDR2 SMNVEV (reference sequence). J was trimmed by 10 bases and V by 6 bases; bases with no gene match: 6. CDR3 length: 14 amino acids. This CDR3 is CASSRQGARSPLHF. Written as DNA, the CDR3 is TGTGCCAGCAGCCGACAGGGGGCTAGATCACCCCTCCACTTT.

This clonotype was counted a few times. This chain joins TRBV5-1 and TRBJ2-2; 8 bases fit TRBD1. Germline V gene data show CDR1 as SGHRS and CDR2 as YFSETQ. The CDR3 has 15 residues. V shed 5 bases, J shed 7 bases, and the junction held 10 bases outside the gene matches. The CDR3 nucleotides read TGCGCCAGCAGTTCGGCAGGGGGCATCAGCGGGGAGCTGTTTTTT. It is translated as CASSSAGGISGELFF.

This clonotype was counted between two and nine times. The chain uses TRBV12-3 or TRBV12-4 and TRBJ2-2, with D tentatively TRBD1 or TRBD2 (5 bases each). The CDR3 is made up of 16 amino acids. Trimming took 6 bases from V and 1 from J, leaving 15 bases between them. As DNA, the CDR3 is TGTGCCAGCAGCGGGGACCGAGGAAGGAACACCGGGGAGCTGTTTTTT. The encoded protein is CASSGDRGRNTGELFF.

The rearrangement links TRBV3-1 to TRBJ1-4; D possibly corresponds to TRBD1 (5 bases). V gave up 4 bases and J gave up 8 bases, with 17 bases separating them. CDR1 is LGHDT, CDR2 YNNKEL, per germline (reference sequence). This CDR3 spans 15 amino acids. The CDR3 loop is CASSRSLWGEEKLFF. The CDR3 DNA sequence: TGTGCCAGCAGCCGATCCCTCTGGGGCGAAGAAAAACTGTTTTTT.

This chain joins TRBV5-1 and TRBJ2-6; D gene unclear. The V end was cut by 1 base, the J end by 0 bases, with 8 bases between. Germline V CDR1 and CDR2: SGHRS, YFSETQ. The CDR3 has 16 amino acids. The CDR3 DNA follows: TGCGCCAGCAGCTTGATTAGCAGCTCTGGGGCCAACGTCCTGACTTTC. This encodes CASSLISSSGANVLTF. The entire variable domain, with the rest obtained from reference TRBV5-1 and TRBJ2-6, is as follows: KAGVTQTPRYLIKTRGQQVTLSCSPISGHRSVSWYQQTPGQGLQFLFEYFSETQRNKGNFPGRFSGRQFSNSRSEMNVSTLELGDSALYLCASSLISSSGANVLTFGAGSRLTVL.

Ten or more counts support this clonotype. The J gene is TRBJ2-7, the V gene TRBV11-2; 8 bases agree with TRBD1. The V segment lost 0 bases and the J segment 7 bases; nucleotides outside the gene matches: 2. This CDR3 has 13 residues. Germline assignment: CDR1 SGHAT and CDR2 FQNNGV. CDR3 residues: CASSLDRGREQYF. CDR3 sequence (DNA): TGTGCCAGCAGCTTAGACAGGGGGCGTGAGCAGTACTTC.

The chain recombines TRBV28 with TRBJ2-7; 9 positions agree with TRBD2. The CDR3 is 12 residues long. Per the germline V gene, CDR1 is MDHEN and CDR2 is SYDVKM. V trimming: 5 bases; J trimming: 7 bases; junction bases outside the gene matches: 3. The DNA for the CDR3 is TGTGCCAGCAGTGTAGCGGGAGAGGAGCAGTACTTC. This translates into CASSVAGEEQYF.

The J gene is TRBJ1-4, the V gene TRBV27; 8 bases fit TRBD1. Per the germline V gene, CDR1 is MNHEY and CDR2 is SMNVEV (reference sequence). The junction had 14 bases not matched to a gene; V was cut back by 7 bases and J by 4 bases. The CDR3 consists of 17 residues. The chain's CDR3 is CASKDRAHFRVNEKLFF. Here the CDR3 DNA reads TGTGCCAGCAAGGACAGGGCACACTTTCGGGTTAATGAAAAACTGTTTTTT.

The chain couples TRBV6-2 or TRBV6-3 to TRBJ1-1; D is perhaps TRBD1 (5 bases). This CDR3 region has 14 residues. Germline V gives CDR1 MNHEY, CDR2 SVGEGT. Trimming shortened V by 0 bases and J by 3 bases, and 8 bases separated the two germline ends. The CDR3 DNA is TGTGCCAGCAGTTACTCAGGAGGGGACACTGAAGCTTTCTTT. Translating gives CASSYSGGDTEAFF.

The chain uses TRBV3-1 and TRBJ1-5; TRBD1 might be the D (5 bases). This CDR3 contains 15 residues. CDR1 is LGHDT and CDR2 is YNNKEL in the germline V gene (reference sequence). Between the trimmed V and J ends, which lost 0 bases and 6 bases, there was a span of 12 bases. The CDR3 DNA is TGTGCCAGCAGCCAAGATCCCCAGGGAAGTCAGCCCCAGCATTTT. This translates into CASSQDPQGSQPQHF.

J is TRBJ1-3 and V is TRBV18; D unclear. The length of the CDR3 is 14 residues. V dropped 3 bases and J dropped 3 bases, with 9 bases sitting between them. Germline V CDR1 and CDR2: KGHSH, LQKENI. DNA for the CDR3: TGTGCCAGCTCACCCCAAAACAGTGGAAACACCATATATTTT. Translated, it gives CASSPQNSGNTIYF.

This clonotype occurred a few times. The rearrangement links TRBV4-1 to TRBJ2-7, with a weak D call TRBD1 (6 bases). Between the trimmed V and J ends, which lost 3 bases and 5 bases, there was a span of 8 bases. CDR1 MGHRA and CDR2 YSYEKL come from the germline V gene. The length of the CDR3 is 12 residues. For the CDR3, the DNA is TGCGCCAGCAGCCAGGCAGGGGACGAGCAGTACTTC. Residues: CASSQAGDEQYF.

Here the CDR3 reads CATPPSRDSSHYTQYF. CDR3 in DNA: TGTGCCACCCCTCCCTCCCGAGACAGTTCACATTATACGCAGTATTTT. This chain links TRBV28 with TRBJ2-3, with a weak D call TRBD1 (5 bases). This CDR3 has 16 residues. The V end lost 10 bases, the J end lost 7 bases, and 27 bases lay between the germline ends. Per germline, CDR1 MDHEN and CDR2 SYDVKM.

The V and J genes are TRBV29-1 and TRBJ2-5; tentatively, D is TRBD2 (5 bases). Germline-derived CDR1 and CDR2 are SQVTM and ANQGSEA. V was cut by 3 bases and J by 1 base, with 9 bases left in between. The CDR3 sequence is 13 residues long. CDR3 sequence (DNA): TGCAGCGTTGACGGGATCCCCCAAGAGACCCAGTACTTC. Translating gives CSVDGIPQETQYF.

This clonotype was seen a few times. CDR3 coding DNA: TGTGCCAGTAGTCCTGACAGGGGATCGGCCGAGCAGTACTTC. This translates into CASSPDRGSAEQYF. The rearrangement links TRBV19 to TRBJ2-7; 8 nucleotides agree with TRBD1. The germline V gene has CDR1 LNHDA and CDR2 SQIVND (reference sequence). The CDR3 is 14 amino acids. V lost 5 bases and J lost 6; bases outside the gene matches: 9. The full variable domain, in which reference TRBV19 and TRBJ2-7 provide the parts outside the CDR3, is DGGITQSPKYLFRKEGQNVTLSCEQNLNHDAMYWYRQDPGQGLRLIYYSQIVNDFQKGDIAEGYSVSREKKESFPLTVTSAQKNPTAFYLCASSPDRGSAEQYFGPGTRLTVT.

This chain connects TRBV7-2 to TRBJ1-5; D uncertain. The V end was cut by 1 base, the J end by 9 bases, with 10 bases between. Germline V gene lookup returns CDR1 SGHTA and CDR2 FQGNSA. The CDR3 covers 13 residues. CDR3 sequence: CASSLGPPRPQHF. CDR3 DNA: TGTGCCAGCAGCTTAGGCCCTCCGAGGCCCCAGCATTTT.

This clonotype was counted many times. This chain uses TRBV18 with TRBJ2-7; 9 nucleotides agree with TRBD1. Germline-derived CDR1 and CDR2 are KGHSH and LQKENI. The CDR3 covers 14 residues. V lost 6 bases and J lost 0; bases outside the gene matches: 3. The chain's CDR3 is CASSPGQGSYEQYF. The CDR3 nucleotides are TGTGCCAGCTCCCCGGGACAGGGCTCCTACGAGCAGTACTTC.

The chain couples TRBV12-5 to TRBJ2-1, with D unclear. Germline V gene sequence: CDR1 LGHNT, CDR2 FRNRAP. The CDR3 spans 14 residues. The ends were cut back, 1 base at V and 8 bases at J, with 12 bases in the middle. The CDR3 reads CASGLGPTSDEQFF. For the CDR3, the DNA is TGTGCTAGTGGTTTGGGTCCTACCTCTGATGAGCAGTTCTTC.

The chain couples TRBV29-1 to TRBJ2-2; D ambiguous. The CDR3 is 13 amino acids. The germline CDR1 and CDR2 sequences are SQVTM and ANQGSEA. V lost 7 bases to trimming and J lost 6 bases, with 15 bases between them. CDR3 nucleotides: TGCAGCGATGTCGGGTATTTGGCCGGGGAGCTGTTTTTT. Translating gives CSDVGYLAGELFF.

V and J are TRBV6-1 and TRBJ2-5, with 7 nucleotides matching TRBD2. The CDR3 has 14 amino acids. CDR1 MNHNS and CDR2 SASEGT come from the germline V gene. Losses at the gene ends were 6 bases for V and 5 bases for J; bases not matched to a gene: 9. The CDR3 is CASSPTSFGETQYF. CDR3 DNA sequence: TGTGCCAGCAGCCCGACTAGCTTTGGGGAGACCCAGTACTTC.

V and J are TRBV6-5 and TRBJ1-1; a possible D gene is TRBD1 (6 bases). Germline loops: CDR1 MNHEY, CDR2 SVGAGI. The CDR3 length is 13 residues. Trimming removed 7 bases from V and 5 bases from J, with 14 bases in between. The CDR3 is CASMLQGGTEAFF. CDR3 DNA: TGTGCCAGCATGCTACAGGGAGGAACTGAAGCTTTCTTT.

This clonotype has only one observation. The CDR3 loop is CATTKGTPFTDTQYF. In DNA, the CDR3 is TGTGCCACCACGAAGGGCACCCCGTTCACAGATACGCAGTATTTT. The chain has TRBV28 and TRBJ2-3; D gene ambiguous. The V and J ends lost 10 bases and 2 bases respectively, with 19 bases between them. Germline CDR1 and CDR2: MDHEN and SYDVKM. This CDR3 has 15 residues.

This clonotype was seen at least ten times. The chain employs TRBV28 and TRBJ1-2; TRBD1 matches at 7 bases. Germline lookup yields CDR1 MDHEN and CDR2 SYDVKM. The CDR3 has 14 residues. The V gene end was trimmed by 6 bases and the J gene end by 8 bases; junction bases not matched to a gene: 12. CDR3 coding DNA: TGTGCCAGCAGGCTCCCGACAGGGCGGGACGGCTACACCTTC. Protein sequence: CASRLPTGRDGYTF.

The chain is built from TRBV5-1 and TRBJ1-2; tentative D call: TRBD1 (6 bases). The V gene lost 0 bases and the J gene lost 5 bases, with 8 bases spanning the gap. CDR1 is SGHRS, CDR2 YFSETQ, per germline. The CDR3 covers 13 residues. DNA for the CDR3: TGCGCCAGCAGCTTGGACAGGGCGTATGGCTACACCTTC. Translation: CASSLDRAYGYTF.

The CDR3: CSVSSRRYEQYF. The CDR3 DNA is TGCAGCGTTTCTAGCAGGAGATACGAGCAGTACTTC. The V gene is TRBV29-1, the J gene TRBJ2-7; maybe TRBD2 (5 bases). V was clipped by 5 bases and J by 4 bases, with 12 bases between them. This CDR3 region has 12 residues. The germline CDR1 and CDR2 sequences are SQVTM and ANQGSEA.

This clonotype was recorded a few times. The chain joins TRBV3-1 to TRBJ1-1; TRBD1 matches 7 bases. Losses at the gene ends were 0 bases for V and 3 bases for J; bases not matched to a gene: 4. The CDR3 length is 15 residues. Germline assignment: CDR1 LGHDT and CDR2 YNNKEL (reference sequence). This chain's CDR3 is CASSQEPDRDTEAFF. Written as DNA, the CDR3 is TGTGCCAGCAGCCAAGAACCAGACAGGGACACTGAAGCTTTCTTT.

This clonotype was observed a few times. In DNA form, the CDR3 reads TGTGCCAGTAGTGAACAGGGGGCTCCCGGCGAGCAGTACTTC. Its protein is CASSEQGAPGEQYF. This chain connects TRBV19 to TRBJ2-7; 9 bases are a match to TRBD1. With 5 bases clipped from V and 6 bases from J, the junction kept 8 bases outside the gene matches. CDR3 length: 14 residues. Germline V gene sequence: CDR1 LNHDA, CDR2 SQIVND (reference sequence). The full variable domain, its missing parts supplied by reference TRBV19 and TRBJ2-7, is DGGITQSPKYLFRKEGQNVTLSCEQNLNHDAMYWYRQDPGQGLRLIYYSQIVNDFQKGDIAEGYSVSREKKESFPLTVTSAQKNPTAFYLCASSEQGAPGEQYFGPGTRLTVT.

In nucleotides, the CDR3 is TGTGCCAGCAGCTTTTACTCGAACACTGAAGCTTTCTTT. It encodes CASSFYSNTEAFF. The V and J genes are TRBV7-2 and TRBJ1-1, with D hard to call. The CDR3 has 13 amino acids. CDR1 and CDR2 (germline): SGHTA, FQGNSA. Trimming shortened V by 3 bases and J by 1 base, and 6 bases separated the two germline ends.